This TCR beta chain was captured by sequencing in a study of CD8+CD57+ T cells in acquired aplastic anemia. Sequencing involved patients with CD8+CD57+ cell expansion previously shown by flow cytometry. The V and J ends lost 5 bases and 9 bases, in that order; junction bases with no gene match: 14. CDR1 and CDR2 from the germline V gene are MNHEY and SMNVEV (reference sequence). This CDR3 comprises 16 residues. This clonotype is a singleton in its sample. The TCR beta profiling, which covered VDJ combination and CDR3 sequence, was carried out using genomic DNA as the template. From the reads, TCRdb called clonotypes with MiXCR, one entry per CDR3 protein. The repertoire holds about 250,000 distinct CDR3 sequences, around 46% seen once, with under 9% in the top ten.

The TCR sequence derives from a human donor with aplastic anemia. Source material: sorted CD4+, CD8+, or CD8+CD57+ T cells (not recorded which) from PBMCs. V gene TRBV27 combines with J gene TRBJ2-2; TRBD1 aligns across 8 bases. Here the CDR3 DNA reads TGTGCCAGCAGTGCCCGGGACAGGTTGTACTCCCGGGAGCTGTTTTTT. This translates into CASSARDRLYSRELFF.